Shown below are 21 T cell receptor beta chains from a single sample sequenced in a study of human T cells and chemical hapten exposure. TCRdb re-called the RACE reads with MiXCR, one entry per CDR3 protein. The table has about 80,000 distinct CDR3 sequences, 12% to 15% seen once. As to time point: pre-sensitization, week 0. Indicated treatment: therapeutic diphenylcyclopropenone sensitization with weekly scalp DPC. The sequenced sample was whole blood, obtained in connection with sensitization to the hapten diphenylcyclopropenone (DPC). Receptors originate from a woman between 45 and 60 years old with alopecia areata. Some clones in this sample may be carry-over from other donors' samples.

CDR3 nucleotide sequence: TGCAGCGTCCGGAGGGGGCCCAATCAGCCCCAGCATTTT. Amino acids: CSVRRGPNQPQHF. This chain joins TRBV29-1 and TRBJ1-5; 7 nucleotides match TRBD1. Germline V CDR1 and CDR2: SQVTM, ANQGSEA. J gave up 3 bases and V 6 bases, and 5 bases lay outside the gene matches. The CDR3 is 13 amino acids.

This clonotype was counted at least ten times. The V call is TRBV30, the J call TRBJ2-4; the D gene is possibly TRBD2 (6 bases). CDR1 and CDR2 (germline): GTSNPN, SVGIG (reference sequence). Deletions cut 0 bases from V and 8 bases from J, with 17 bases between. The CDR3 is made up of 15 amino acids. Here the CDR3 reads CAWSVGGYGKDIQYF. DNA of the CDR3: TGTGCCTGGAGTGTTGGAGGGTACGGGAAAGACATTCAGTACTTC.

This clonotype was detected only a few times. The CDR3 loop is CASSQIQDRAHEQYF. DNA of the CDR3: TGCGCCAGCAGCCAAATACAGGACAGGGCCCACGAGCAGTACTTC. The chain joins TRBV4-1 to TRBJ2-7, with 8 positions matching TRBD1. The V gene end was trimmed by 2 bases and the J gene end by 5 bases; junction bases not matched to a gene: 8. CDR1 and CDR2 (germline): MGHRA, YSYEKL. CDR3 length: 15 residues.

This chain uses TRBV5-5 with TRBJ2-1, with 11 bases aligning to TRBD2. With 4 bases clipped from V and 1 base from J, the junction kept 7 bases outside the gene matches. Germline V gene lookup returns CDR1 SGHKS and CDR2 YYEKEE (reference sequence). The CDR3 length is 17 residues. CDR3 nucleotides: TGTGCCAGCAGCCCCCCTCTAGCGGGAGGTTCCTACAATGAGCAGTTCTTC. Amino acid sequence: CASSPPLAGGSYNEQFF.

This clonotype was counted many times. The chain uses TRBV29-1 and TRBJ2-6; no clear D gene. The CDR3 extends over 13 amino acids. Trimming took off 6 bases at V and 2 bases at J, with 8 bases between the two ends. Germline V gene lookup returns CDR1 SQVTM and CDR2 ANQGSEA. The CDR3 loop reads CSVTKTGANVLTF. The CDR3 region has the DNA TGCAGCGTCACTAAGACTGGGGCCAACGTCCTGACTTTC.

The rearrangement joins TRBV5-1 to TRBJ2-1, with a tentative D call TRBD2 (5 bases). The CDR3 covers 16 residues. V lost 0 bases and J 4 bases, leaving 14 bases between the germline ends. The germline CDR1 and CDR2 sequences are SGHRS and YFSETQ. CDR3 sequence reads: CASSLGGGQDYNEQFF. CDR3 sequence (DNA): TGCGCCAGCAGCTTGGGAGGCGGGCAGGATTACAATGAGCAGTTCTTC.

This clonotype has a count of ten or more. The chain recombines TRBV4-3 with TRBJ2-1; 11 nucleotides line up with TRBD2. Germline loops: CDR1 LGHNA, CDR2 YSLEER. V dropped 3 bases and J dropped 8; count of bases not matched to a gene: 9. The CDR3 consists of 16 residues. The CDR3 here is CASSHLLAGARYEQFF. The CDR3, as DNA: TGCGCCAGCAGCCATTTACTAGCGGGAGCCCGGTATGAGCAGTTCTTC.

V and J are TRBV3-1 and TRBJ2-3; TRBD1 matches at 10 bases. CDR1 and CDR2 (germline): LGHDT, YNNKEL (reference sequence). The CDR3 length is 14 residues. With 7 bases clipped from V and 3 bases from J, the junction kept 4 bases outside the gene matches. CDR3 amino acids: CASTDRGRTDTQYF. Here the CDR3 DNA reads TGTGCCAGCACTGACAGGGGGCGAACAGATACGCAGTATTTT.

The chain's CDR3 is CASSLTGPPSDEQFF. The CDR3 DNA reads as TGTGCCAGCTCATTGACAGGACCCCCGTCGGATGAGCAGTTCTTC. The chain carries TRBV18 and TRBJ2-1; weak D call: TRBD1 (6 bases). Looked up from germline, CDR1 is KGHSH and CDR2 is LQKENI. The CDR3 runs to 15 residues. Trimming removed 5 bases from V and 8 bases from J, with 19 bases in between.

This clonotype was counted between two and nine times. The chain uses TRBV7-8 and TRBJ2-6; TRBD1 is a possible D gene (5 bases). CDR1 is SGHVS, CDR2 FQNEAQ, per germline. The CDR3 is made up of 19 amino acids. The ends were cut back, 2 bases at V and 0 bases at J, with 17 bases in the middle. In nucleotides, the CDR3 is TGTGCCAGCAGCTTAAAGTCTACGGCAGGGTTCTCTGGGGCCAACGTCCTGACTTTC. Protein product: CASSLKSTAGFSGANVLTF.

A few counts support this clonotype. The chain has TRBV27 and TRBJ2-5; 11 positions match TRBD2. The J segment lost 1 base and the V segment lost 5 bases, leaving 6 bases of the junction unmatched. CDR1 is MNHEY and CDR2 is SMNVEV in the germline V gene (reference sequence). The CDR3 runs to 16 residues. Here the CDR3 reads CASSNTGTSGQETQYF. CDR3 DNA: TGTGCCAGCAGTAACACCGGGACTAGCGGCCAAGAGACCCAGTACTTC.

The rearrangement uses TRBV5-4 and TRBJ2-3; D remains ambiguous. The CDR3 runs to 14 residues. Germline V gene sequence: CDR1 SGHNT, CDR2 YYREEE (reference sequence). Trimming left V 2 bases short and J 0 bases short, with 7 bases between. CDR3: CASSLEWSTDTQYF. DNA for the CDR3: TGTGCCAGCAGCTTAGAGTGGAGCACAGATACGCAGTATTTT.

This clonotype has a handful of counts. The chain employs TRBV9 and TRBJ2-5; D possibly corresponds to TRBD2 (5 bases). The CDR3 is made up of 16 amino acids. CDR1 and CDR2 from the germline V gene are SGDLS and YYNGEE. With 4 bases removed from V and 2 bases from J, the gap between germline ends came to 18 bases. This CDR3 is CASSIAPGSLQETQYF. In nucleotides, the CDR3 is TGTGCCAGCAGCATCGCCCCGGGGAGCCTACAAGAGACCCAGTACTTC. The entire variable domain, with the rest obtained from reference TRBV9 and TRBJ2-5, is as follows: DSGVTQTPKHLITATGQRVTLRCSPRSGDLSVYWYQQSLDQGLQFLIQYYNGEERAKGNILERFSAQQFPDLHSELNLSSLELGDSALYFCASSIAPGSLQETQYFGPGTRLLVL.

The V gene is TRBV5-5, the J gene TRBJ1-4; possible D gene TRBD1, 6 bases. The CDR3 extends over 13 amino acids. Germline lookup yields CDR1 SGHKS and CDR2 YYEKEE (reference sequence). Trimming removed 5 bases at V and 6 bases at J, with 11 bases between. The CDR3 bases are TGTGCCAGCAGTCGGACAGTCCATGAAAAACTGTTTTTT. This codes for CASSRTVHEKLFF.

A few counts support this clonotype. The rearrangement uses TRBV3-1 and TRBJ1-4; D is uncertain. From germline, CDR1 is LGHDT and CDR2 YNNKEL (reference sequence). Between the trimmed V and J ends, which lost 0 bases and 6 bases, there was a span of 14 bases. This CDR3 comprises 16 residues. The CDR3 DNA follows: TGTGCCAGCAGCCAAGATCTGACCAACTATGATGAAAAACTGTTTTTT. It codes for CASSQDLTNYDEKLFF.

This clonotype appeared a few times. V and J are TRBV28 and TRBJ2-7, with unresolved D. The V and J ends lost 6 bases and 2 bases respectively, with 17 bases between them. Germline V CDR1 and CDR2: MDHEN, SYDVKM. The length of the CDR3 is 15 residues. The CDR3 DNA follows: TGTGCCAGCAGCCGTAATTGGGCAGGCCCCTACGAGCAGTACTTC. It specifies CASSRNWAGPYEQYF.

At least ten counts were recorded for this clonotype. This chain joins TRBV11-2 and TRBJ2-4; D unclear. V shed 4 bases and J shed 0 bases, with 4 bases lying between them. The V gene's germline CDR1 is SGHAT and CDR2 FQNNGV. The CDR3 sequence is 13 residues long. CDR3 loop: CASSSLAKNIQYF. The CDR3 DNA is TGTGCCAGCAGCTCTTTAGCCAAAAACATTCAGTACTTC. Full variable domain (missing parts from reference TRBV11-2 and TRBJ2-4): EAGVAQSPRYKIIEKRQSVAFWCNPISGHATLYWYQQILGQGPKLLIQFQNNGVVDDSQLPKDRFSAERLKGVDSTLKIQPAKLEDSAVYLCASSSLAKNIQYFGAGTRLSVL.

The gene calls are TRBV4-3 and TRBJ2-3; D ambiguous. V dropped 1 base and J dropped 2 bases, with 7 bases sitting between them. The CDR3 sequence is 14 residues long. Looked up from germline, CDR1 is LGHNA and CDR2 is YSLEER. The CDR3 DNA is TGCGCCAGCAGCCAAGCCCTATCCACAGATACGCAGTATTTT. This encodes CASSQALSTDTQYF.

The gene calls are TRBV28 and TRBJ2-7; no reliable D call. Germline values: CDR1 MDHEN, CDR2 SYDVKM. V was trimmed by 5 bases and J by 5 bases, leaving 19 bases between them. This CDR3 region has 15 residues. This chain's CDR3 is CASSLGPTKEDEQYF. In DNA, the CDR3 is TGTGCCAGCAGTCTCGGGCCTACGAAGGAAGACGAGCAGTACTTC.

This clonotype has at least ten counts. The chain joins TRBV20-1 to TRBJ2-2; 8 bases line up with TRBD1. V lost 3 bases to trimming and J lost 2 bases; unmatched junction nucleotides: 5. The CDR3 is 15 amino acids. Germline assignment: CDR1 DFQATT and CDR2 SNEGSKA (reference sequence). The CDR3 DNA is TGCAGTGCTAGTTTCCAGGGGGCTAACACCGGGGAGCTGTTTTTT. Translated, it gives CSASFQGANTGELFF.

DNA for the CDR3: TGTGCCAGCAGTTCCGGGGGGACTGGAAACACCATATATTTT. Amino acids: CASSSGGTGNTIYF. This rearrangement joins TRBV27 to TRBJ1-3; the D gene is possibly TRBD1 (5 bases). From germline, CDR1 is MNHEY and CDR2 SMNVEV (reference sequence). Trimming cost V 4 bases and J 2 bases, with 9 bases left between them. The CDR3 loop spans 14 amino acids.